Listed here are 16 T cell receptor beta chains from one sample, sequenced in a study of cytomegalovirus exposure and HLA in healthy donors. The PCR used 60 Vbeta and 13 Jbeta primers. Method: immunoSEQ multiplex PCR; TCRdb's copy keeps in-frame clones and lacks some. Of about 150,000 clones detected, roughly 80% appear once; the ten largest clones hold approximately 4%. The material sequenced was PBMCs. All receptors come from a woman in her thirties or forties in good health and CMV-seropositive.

CDR3 region: CASNLDGLQPLHF. The DNA of the CDR3 is TGTGCCAGCAATCTTGACGGACTACAACCCCTCCACTTT. This sequence joins TRBV27 and TRBJ1-6; D remains ambiguous. CDR3 length: 13 amino acids. Per the germline V gene, CDR1 is MNHEY and CDR2 is SMNVEV (reference sequence). Trimming removed 7 bases at V and 12 bases at J, with 16 bases between.

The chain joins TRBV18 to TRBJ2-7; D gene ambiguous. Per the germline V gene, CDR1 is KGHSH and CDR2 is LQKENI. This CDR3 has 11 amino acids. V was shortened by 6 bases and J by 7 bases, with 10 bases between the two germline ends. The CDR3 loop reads CASSLKEEQYF. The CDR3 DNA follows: TGTGCCAGCTCCCTAAAAGAGGAGCAGTACTTC.

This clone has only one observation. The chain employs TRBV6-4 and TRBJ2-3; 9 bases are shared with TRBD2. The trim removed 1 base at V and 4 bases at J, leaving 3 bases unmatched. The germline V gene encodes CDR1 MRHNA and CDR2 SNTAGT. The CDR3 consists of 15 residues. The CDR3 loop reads CASSDLAGAADTQYF. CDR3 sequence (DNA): TGTGCCAGCAGTGACTTAGCGGGAGCGGCAGATACGCAGTATTTT.

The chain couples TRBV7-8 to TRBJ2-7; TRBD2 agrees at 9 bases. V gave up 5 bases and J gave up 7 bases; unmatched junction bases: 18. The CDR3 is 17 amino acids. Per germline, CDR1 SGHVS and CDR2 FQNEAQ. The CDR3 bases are TGTGCCAGCAGCCAAGAACCGTTTGGCGGGGGGGTTGAAGAGCAGTACTTC. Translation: CASSQEPFGGGVEEQYF.

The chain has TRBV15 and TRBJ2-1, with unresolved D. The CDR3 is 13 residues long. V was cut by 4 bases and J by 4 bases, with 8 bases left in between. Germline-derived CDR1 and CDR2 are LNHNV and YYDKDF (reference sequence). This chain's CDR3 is CATSTTDYNEQFF. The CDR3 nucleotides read TGTGCCACCAGCACGACTGATTACAATGAGCAGTTCTTC.

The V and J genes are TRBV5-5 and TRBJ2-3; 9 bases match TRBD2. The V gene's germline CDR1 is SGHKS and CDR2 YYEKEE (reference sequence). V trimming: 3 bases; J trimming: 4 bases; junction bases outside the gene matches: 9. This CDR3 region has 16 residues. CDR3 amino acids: CASSSLEAGGPDTQYF. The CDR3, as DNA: TGTGCCAGCAGCTCGCTTGAGGCGGGAGGGCCAGATACGCAGTATTTT.

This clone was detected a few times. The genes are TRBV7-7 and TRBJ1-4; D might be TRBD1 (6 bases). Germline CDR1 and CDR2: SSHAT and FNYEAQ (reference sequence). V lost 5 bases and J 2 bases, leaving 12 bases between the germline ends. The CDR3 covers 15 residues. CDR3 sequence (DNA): TGTGCCAGCAGCAAGGGACACCTCACTAATGAAAAACTGTTTTTT. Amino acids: CASSKGHLTNEKLFF.

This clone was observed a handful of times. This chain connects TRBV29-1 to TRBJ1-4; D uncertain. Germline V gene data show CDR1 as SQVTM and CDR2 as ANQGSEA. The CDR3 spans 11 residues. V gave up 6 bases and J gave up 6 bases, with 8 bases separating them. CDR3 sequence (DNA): TGCAGCGTAAAACGGGATGAAAAACTGTTTTTT. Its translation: CSVKRDEKLFF.

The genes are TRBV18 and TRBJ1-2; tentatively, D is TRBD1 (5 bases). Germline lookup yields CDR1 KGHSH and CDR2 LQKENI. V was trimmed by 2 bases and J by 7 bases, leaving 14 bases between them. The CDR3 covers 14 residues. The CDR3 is CASSPGQGGPGYTF. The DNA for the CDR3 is TGTGCCAGCTCACCAGGGCAGGGAGGACCTGGCTACACCTTC.

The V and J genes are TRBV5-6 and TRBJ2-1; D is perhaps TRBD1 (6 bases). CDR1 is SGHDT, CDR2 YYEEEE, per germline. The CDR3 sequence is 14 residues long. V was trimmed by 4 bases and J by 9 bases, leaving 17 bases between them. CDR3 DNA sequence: TGTGCCAGCAGCCCCACAGGGTCAGGTGGTGAGCAGTTCTTC. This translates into CASSPTGSGGEQFF.

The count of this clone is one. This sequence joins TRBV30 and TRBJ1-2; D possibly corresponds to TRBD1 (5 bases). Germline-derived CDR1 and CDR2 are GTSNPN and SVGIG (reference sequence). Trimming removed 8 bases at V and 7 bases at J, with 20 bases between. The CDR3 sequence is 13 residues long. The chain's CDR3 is CARAREGRGGYTF. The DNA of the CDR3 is TGTGCCCGGGCCAGGGAGGGGCGCGGTGGCTACACCTTC.

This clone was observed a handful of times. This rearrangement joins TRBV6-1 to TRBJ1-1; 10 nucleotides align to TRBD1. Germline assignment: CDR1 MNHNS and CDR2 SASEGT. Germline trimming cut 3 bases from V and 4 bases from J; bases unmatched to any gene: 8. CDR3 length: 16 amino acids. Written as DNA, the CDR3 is TGTGCCAGCAGTGACCGGGACAGGGGATTAGGCACTGAAGCTTTCTTT. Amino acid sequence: CASSDRDRGLGTEAFF.

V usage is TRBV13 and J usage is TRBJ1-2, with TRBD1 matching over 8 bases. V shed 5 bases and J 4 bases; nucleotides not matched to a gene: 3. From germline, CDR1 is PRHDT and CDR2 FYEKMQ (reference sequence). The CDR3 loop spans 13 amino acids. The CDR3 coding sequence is TGTGCCAGCAGCCAGGGGGCAGTCTATGGCTACACCTTC. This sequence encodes CASSQGAVYGYTF.

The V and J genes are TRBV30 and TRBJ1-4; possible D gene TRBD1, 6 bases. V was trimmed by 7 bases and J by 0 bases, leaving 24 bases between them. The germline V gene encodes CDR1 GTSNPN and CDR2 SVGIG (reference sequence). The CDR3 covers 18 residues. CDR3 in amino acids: CALTGSDLPLATNEKLFF. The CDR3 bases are TGTGCCTTGACAGGTTCCGATCTCCCATTGGCAACTAATGAAAAACTGTTTTTT.

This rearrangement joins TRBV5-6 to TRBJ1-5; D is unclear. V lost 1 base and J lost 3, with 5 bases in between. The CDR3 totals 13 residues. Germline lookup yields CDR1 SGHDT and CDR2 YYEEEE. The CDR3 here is CASSLNNNQPQHF. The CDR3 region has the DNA TGTGCCAGCAGCTTGAACAACAATCAGCCCCAGCATTTT. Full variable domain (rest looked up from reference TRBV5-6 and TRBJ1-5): DAGVTQSPTHLIKTRGQQVTLRCSPKSGHDTVSWYQQALGQGPQFIFQYYEEEERQRGNFPDRFSGHQFPNYSSELNVNALLLGDSALYLCASSLNNNQPQHFGDGTRLSIL.

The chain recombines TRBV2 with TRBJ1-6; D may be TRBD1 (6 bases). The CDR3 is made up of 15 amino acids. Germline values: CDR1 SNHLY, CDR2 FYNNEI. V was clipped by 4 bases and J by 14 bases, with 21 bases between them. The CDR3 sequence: CASSVGHSSPGALHF. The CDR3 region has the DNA TGTGCCAGCAGTGTGGGACACTCCTCTCCCGGGGCCCTCCACTTT.